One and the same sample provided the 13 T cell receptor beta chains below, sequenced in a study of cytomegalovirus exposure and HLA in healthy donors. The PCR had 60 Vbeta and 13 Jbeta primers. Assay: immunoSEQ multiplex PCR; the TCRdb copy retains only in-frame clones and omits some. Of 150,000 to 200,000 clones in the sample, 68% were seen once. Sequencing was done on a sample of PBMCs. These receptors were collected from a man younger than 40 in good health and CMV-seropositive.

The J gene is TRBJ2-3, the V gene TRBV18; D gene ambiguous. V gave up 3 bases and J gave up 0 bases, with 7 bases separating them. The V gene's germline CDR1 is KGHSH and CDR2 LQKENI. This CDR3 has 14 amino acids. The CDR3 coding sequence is TGTGCCAGCTCACCGGGCCTTAGCACAGATACGCAGTATTTT. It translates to CASSPGLSTDTQYF. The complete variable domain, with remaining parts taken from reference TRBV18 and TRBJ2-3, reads NAGVMQNPRHLVRRRGQEARLRCSPMKGHSHVYWYRQLPEEGLKFMVYLQKENIIDESGMPKERFSAEFPKEGPSILRIQQVVRGDSAAYFCASSPGLSTDTQYFGPGTRLTVL.

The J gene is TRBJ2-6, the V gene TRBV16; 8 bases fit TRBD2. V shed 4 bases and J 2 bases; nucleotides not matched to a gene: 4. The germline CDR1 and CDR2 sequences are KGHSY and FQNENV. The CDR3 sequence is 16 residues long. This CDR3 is CASSPTGGPGANVLTF. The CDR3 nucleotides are TGTGCCAGCAGCCCTACGGGGGGGCCTGGGGCCAACGTCCTGACTTTC.

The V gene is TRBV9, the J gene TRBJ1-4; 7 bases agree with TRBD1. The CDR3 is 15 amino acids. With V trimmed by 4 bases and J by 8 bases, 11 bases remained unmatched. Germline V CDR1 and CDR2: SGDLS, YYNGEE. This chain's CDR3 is CASSPQWQGGEKLFF. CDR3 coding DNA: TGTGCCAGCAGCCCCCAGTGGCAGGGGGGCGAAAAACTGTTTTTT.

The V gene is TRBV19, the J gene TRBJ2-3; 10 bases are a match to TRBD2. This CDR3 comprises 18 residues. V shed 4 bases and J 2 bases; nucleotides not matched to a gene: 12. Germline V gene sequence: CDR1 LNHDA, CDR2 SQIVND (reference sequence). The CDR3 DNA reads TGTGCCAGTAGTACGACAGCGGGAGGGGCAGGGGACACAGATACGCAGTATTTT. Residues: CASSTTAGGAGDTDTQYF.

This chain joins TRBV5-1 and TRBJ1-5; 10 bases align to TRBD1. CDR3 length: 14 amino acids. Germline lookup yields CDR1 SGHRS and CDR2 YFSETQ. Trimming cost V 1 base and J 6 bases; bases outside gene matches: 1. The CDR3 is CASSLWTGGQPQHF. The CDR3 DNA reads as TGCGCCAGCAGCTTGTGGACAGGGGGTCAGCCCCAGCATTTT.

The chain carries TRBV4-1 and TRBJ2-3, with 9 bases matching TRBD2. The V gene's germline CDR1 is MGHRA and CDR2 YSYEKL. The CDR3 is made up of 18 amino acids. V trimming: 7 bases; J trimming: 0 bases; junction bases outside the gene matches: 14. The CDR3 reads CASTGRDSGSGSTDTQYF. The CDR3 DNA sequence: TGCGCCAGCACAGGGAGGGATAGCGGGAGCGGGAGCACAGATACGCAGTATTTT.

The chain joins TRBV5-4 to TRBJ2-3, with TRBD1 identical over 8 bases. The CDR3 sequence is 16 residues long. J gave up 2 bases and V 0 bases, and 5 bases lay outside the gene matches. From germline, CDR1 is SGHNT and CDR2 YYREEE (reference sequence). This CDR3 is CASSLAVTGDTDTQYF. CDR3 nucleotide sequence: TGTGCCAGCAGCTTGGCGGTGACAGGGGACACAGATACGCAGTATTTT.

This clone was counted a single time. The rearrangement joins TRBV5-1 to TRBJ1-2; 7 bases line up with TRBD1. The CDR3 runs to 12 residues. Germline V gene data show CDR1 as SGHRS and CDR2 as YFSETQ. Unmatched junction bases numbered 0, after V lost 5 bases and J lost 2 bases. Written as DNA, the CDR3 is TGCGCCAGCAGGGGACAGAACTATGGCTACACCTTC. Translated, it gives CASRGQNYGYTF.

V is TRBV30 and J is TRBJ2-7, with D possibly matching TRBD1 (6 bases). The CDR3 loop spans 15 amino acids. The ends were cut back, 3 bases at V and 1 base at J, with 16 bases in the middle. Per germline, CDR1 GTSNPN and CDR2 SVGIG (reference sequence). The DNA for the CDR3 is TGTGCCTGGAGGGTTTCCGGGACAAATTCCTACGAGCAGTACTTC. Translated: CAWRVSGTNSYEQYF. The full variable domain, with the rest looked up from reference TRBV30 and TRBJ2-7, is SQTIHQWPATLVQPVGSPLSLECTVEGTSNPNLYWYRQAAGRGLQLLFYSVGIGQISSEVPQNLSASRPQDRQFILSSKKLLLSDSGFYLCAWRVSGTNSYEQYFGPGTRLTVT.

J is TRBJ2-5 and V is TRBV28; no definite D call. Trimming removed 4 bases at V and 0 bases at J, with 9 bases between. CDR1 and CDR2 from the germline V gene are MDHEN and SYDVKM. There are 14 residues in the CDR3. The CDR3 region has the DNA TGTGCCAGCAGTTCCCCCGGGTACCAAGAGACCCAGTACTTC. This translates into CASSSPGYQETQYF.

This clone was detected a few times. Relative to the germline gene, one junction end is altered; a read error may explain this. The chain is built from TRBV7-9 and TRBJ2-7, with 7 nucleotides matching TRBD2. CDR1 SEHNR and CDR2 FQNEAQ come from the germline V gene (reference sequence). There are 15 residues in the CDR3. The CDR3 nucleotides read TGTTCCAGCAGCCCCCGGACTAGTTGGGACTACGAGCAGTACTTC. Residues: CSSSPRTSWDYEQYF.

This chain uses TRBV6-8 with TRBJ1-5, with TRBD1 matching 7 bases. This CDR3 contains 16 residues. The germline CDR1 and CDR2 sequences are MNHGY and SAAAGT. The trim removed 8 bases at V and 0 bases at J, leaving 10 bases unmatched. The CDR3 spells CASEDRYSLSNQPQHF. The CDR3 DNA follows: TGTGCCAGCGAGGACAGGTATTCCCTTAGCAATCAGCCCCAGCATTTT.

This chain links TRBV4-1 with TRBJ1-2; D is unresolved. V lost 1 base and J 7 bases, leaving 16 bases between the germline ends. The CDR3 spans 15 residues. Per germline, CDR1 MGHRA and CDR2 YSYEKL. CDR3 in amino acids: CASSQVTAIDGGYTF. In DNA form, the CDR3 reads TGCGCCAGCAGCCAAGTGACTGCCATAGACGGTGGCTACACCTTC.